These 28 T cell receptor beta chains were all obtained from the same sample, sequenced in a study of shared clonotypes between healthy human individuals. Assay: immunoSEQ multiplex PCR; the TCRdb copy retains only in-frame clones and omits some. Here the sample spans about a million clones, roughly 72% being singletons. The source material was memory CD4+ T cells sorted from blood. Subset in this sample: CD45RA-negative fraction. These receptor sequences come from a man younger than 30 in good health.

The chain combines TRBV6-1 with TRBJ2-3; D is ambiguous. Between the trimmed V and J ends, which lost 3 bases and 7 bases, there was a span of 11 bases. This CDR3 is built from 13 residues. Germline-derived CDR1 and CDR2 are MNHNS and SASEGT. CDR3 region: CASSESPANTQYF. The CDR3 DNA follows: TGTGCCAGCAGTGAGAGCCCCGCGAATACGCAGTATTTT.

This rearrangement joins TRBV30 to TRBJ2-7; D possibly corresponds to TRBD2 (5 bases). V dropped 0 bases and J dropped 2 bases, with 8 bases sitting between them. CDR3 size: 13 residues. Germline lookup yields CDR1 GTSNPN and CDR2 SVGIG (reference sequence). CDR3 coding DNA: TGTGCCTGGAGTGTACAACTAGCCTACGAGCAGTACTTC. The encoded protein is CAWSVQLAYEQYF.

The sample holds many counts of this clone. V gene TRBV18 combines with J gene TRBJ1-6, with D possibly matching TRBD1 (6 bases). The CDR3 loop spans 15 amino acids. From germline, CDR1 is KGHSH and CDR2 LQKENI. Trimming pared 6 bases from V and 9 bases from J, leaving 18 bases between. In DNA, the CDR3 is TGTGCCAGCTCCCCTGGACAGTTAGGATTTTCACCCCTCCACTTT. Its translation is CASSPGQLGFSPLHF.

V gene TRBV10-3 combines with J gene TRBJ1-1; TRBD1 aligns across 8 bases. Germline CDR1 ENHRY, CDR2 SYGVKD. With V trimmed by 6 bases and J by 7 bases, 19 bases remained unmatched. This CDR3 has 17 amino acids. For the CDR3, the DNA is TGTGCCATCAGGGGGATCTTGTCGATGACAGGGGATATTGAAGCTTTCTTT. Translating gives CAIRGILSMTGDIEAFF.

The chain recombines TRBV10-3 with TRBJ1-3, with D possibly matching TRBD1 (5 bases). Germline loops: CDR1 ENHRY, CDR2 SYGVKD. This CDR3 contains 16 residues. Trimming shortened V by 4 bases and J by 4 bases, and 17 bases separated the two germline ends. CDR3 sequence reads: CAISGRSGQGGNTIYF. Here the CDR3 DNA reads TGTGCCATCAGTGGAAGGAGCGGGCAGGGAGGAAACACCATATATTTT.

The chain uses TRBV27 and TRBJ1-4, with 7 bases aligning to TRBD1. The CDR3 is 15 amino acids. V was clipped by 8 bases and J by 2 bases; unmatched bases: 8. Per the germline V gene, CDR1 is MNHEY and CDR2 is SMNVEV (reference sequence). The CDR3 protein is CASRQEGATNEKLFF. The CDR3, as DNA: TGTGCCAGCCGTCAGGAGGGGGCGACTAATGAAAAACTGTTTTTT.

The chain couples TRBV7-8 to TRBJ2-7; D is unclear. The CDR3 totals 14 residues. Germline V gives CDR1 SGHVS, CDR2 FQNEAQ. V dropped 6 bases and J dropped 2 bases, with 14 bases sitting between them. CDR3 DNA: TGTGCCAGCAGGTTTGGCCCTACTACCTACGAGCAGTACTTC. Amino acid sequence: CASRFGPTTYEQYF. The variable domain in full, with the rest retrieved from reference TRBV7-8 and TRBJ2-7, is GAGVSQSPRYKVAKRGQDVALRCDPISGHVSLFWYQQALGQGPEFLTYFQNEAQLDKSGLPSDRFFAERPEGSVSTLKIQRTQQEDSAVYLCASRFGPTTYEQYFGPGTRLTVT.

V and J are TRBV6-5 and TRBJ2-7; the match to TRBD2 covers 14 bases. The CDR3 covers 14 residues. The ends lost 6 bases at V and 11 bases at J; junction bases unmatched: 9. CDR1 is MNHEY, CDR2 SVGAGI, per germline. CDR3 loop: CASRETGLAGAKYF. The CDR3 DNA is TGTGCCAGCAGGGAGACGGGACTAGCGGGAGCAAAGTACTTC.

For the CDR3, the DNA is TGCGCCAGCAGCTTGGAGATGAGGGAGCTGTTTTTT. Its protein is CASSLEMRELFF. The chain couples TRBV5-1 to TRBJ2-2, with D unclear. Between the trimmed V and J ends, which lost 0 bases and 9 bases, there was a span of 6 bases. In germline, CDR1 is SGHRS, CDR2 YFSETQ. This CDR3 contains 12 residues.

The V gene is TRBV19, the J gene TRBJ2-2; D is undetermined. Germline lookup yields CDR1 LNHDA and CDR2 SQIVND (reference sequence). The CDR3 spans 13 residues. The V end lost 3 bases, the J end lost 6 bases, and 8 bases lay between the germline ends. CDR3 DNA: TGTGCCAGTAGTATGGTTCGGGCCGGGGAGCTGTTTTTT. It specifies CASSMVRAGELFF.

This chain joins TRBV5-6 and TRBJ1-6, with 11 bases matching TRBD1. This CDR3 has 16 amino acids. CDR1 and CDR2 from the germline V gene are SGHDT and YYEEEE. V lost 4 bases, J lost 7 bases, and 7 bases stayed unmatched. The CDR3 reads CASSRDRGLENSPLHF. CDR3 bases: TGTGCCAGCAGCCGGGACAGGGGGTTAGAAAATTCACCCCTCCACTTT.

The chain joins TRBV19 to TRBJ1-5, with a tentative D call TRBD1 (5 bases). Germline V lookup: CDR1 LNHDA, CDR2 SQIVND (reference sequence). The CDR3 contains 12 residues. The germline V and J ends were trimmed by 3 bases and 6 bases, with 6 bases remaining between them. Here the CDR3 reads CASSIGAQPQHF. CDR3 bases: TGTGCCAGTAGTATTGGGGCTCAGCCCCAGCATTTT.

V and J are TRBV10-3 and TRBJ2-1; D remains unclear. The germline CDR1 and CDR2 sequences are ENHRY and SYGVKD. The CDR3 totals 11 residues. The germline V and J ends were trimmed by 3 bases and 8 bases, with 5 bases remaining between them. The CDR3 DNA follows: TGTGCCATCAGTGACGTGGATGAGCAGTTCTTC. As protein: CAISDVDEQFF.

V usage is TRBV18 and J usage is TRBJ2-6, with no clear D. CDR1 is KGHSH and CDR2 is LQKENI in the germline V gene. CDR3 size: 15 residues. The V and J ends lost 1 base and 2 bases respectively, with 6 bases between them. The CDR3 coding sequence is TGTGCCAGCTCACCACAACGGGCTGGGGCCAACGTCCTGACTTTC. Protein: CASSPQRAGANVLTF.

The chain has TRBV19 and TRBJ1-5, with TRBD1 as a possible D gene (5 bases). This CDR3 comprises 16 residues. Trimming stripped 7 bases from V and 1 base from J, with 17 bases between. Germline V CDR1 and CDR2: LNHDA, SQIVND (reference sequence). DNA of the CDR3: TGTGCCAGTACCCAGACCAGCAGGGAGAGCAATCAGCCCCAGCATTTT. It yields the protein CASTQTSRESNQPQHF.

The CDR3 here is CASSIYGTQGNSPLHF. CDR3 DNA: TGTGCCAGTAGTATCTACGGGACACAAGGCAATTCACCCCTCCACTTT. The genes are TRBV19 and TRBJ1-6, with D tentatively TRBD1 (6 bases). Between the trimmed V and J ends, which lost 3 bases and 7 bases, there was a span of 16 bases. Germline V gives CDR1 LNHDA, CDR2 SQIVND (reference sequence). The CDR3 length is 16 residues. Full variable domain (remainder filled in from reference TRBV19 and TRBJ1-6): DGGITQSPKYLFRKEGQNVTLSCEQNLNHDAMYWYRQDPGQGLRLIYYSQIVNDFQKGDIAEGYSVSREKKESFPLTVTSAQKNPTAFYLCASSIYGTQGNSPLHFGNGTRLTVT.

The chain recombines TRBV28 with TRBJ2-5, with a weak D call TRBD1 (6 bases). The CDR3 has 15 residues. The V gene lost 2 bases and the J gene lost 13 bases, with 23 bases spanning the gap. Germline CDR1 and CDR2: MDHEN and SYDVKM. CDR3 loop: CASSLPGTTPVSRYF. The CDR3 DNA reads TGTGCCAGCAGTTTACCCGGGACAACCCCCGTTTCCAGGTACTTC.

The CDR3, as DNA: TGCAGTGCTAGAGTTCGTCTTGGCTACACCTTC. It yields the protein CSARVRLGYTF. The chain carries TRBV20-1 and TRBJ1-2; no reliable D call. Trimming took 1 base from V and 7 from J, leaving 7 bases between them. The CDR3 length is 11 residues. Germline CDR1 and CDR2: DFQATT and SNEGSKA (reference sequence).

The rearrangement links TRBV15 to TRBJ2-2; no clear D. Germline CDR1 and CDR2: LNHNV and YYDKDF (reference sequence). Deletions cut 1 base from V and 5 bases from J, with 11 bases between. There are 15 residues in the CDR3. The CDR3 reads CATSRGEQETGELFF. The CDR3 DNA reads TGTGCCACCAGCAGAGGGGAACAAGAAACCGGGGAGCTGTTTTTT.

The chain employs TRBV13 and TRBJ2-7, with 10 bases identical to TRBD1. Germline CDR1 is PRHDT and CDR2 is FYEKMQ (reference sequence). The V and J ends lost 4 bases and 0 bases, in that order; junction bases with no gene match: 6. The CDR3 is 16 amino acids. The DNA of the CDR3 is TGTGCCAGCAGCTCGAGGGGACAGGGGAGCTCCTACGAGCAGTACTTC. This encodes CASSSRGQGSSYEQYF.

The V gene is TRBV10-3, the J gene TRBJ2-5, with 10 bases fitting TRBD2. The CDR3 contains 16 residues. Germline CDR1 reads ENHRY; CDR2 reads SYGVKD. The V segment lost 2 bases and the J segment 5 bases; nucleotides outside the gene matches: 8. For the CDR3, the DNA is TGTGCCATCAGTGAGCCTAGCGGGGGCCCGGAGGAGACCCAGTACTTC. This translates into CAISEPSGGPEETQYF.

The rearrangement uses TRBV11-2 and TRBJ1-5; D might be TRBD1 (5 bases). Germline loops: CDR1 SGHAT, CDR2 FQNNGV. The CDR3 covers 13 residues. Trimming cost V 5 bases and J 9 bases, with 14 bases left between them. The CDR3 nucleotides are TGTGCCAGCAGCCCCCAGGGCACGACGCCCCAGCATTTT. Its protein product is CASSPQGTTPQHF.

The V and J genes are TRBV6-1 and TRBJ2-7; D remains ambiguous. V was pared by 7 bases and J by 2 bases, with 9 bases between. The CDR3 extends over 12 amino acids. The germline V gene encodes CDR1 MNHNS and CDR2 SASEGT. CDR3 DNA: TGTGCCAGCACCCTCCCCCCCTACGAGCAGTACTTC. It encodes CASTLPPYEQYF.

The J gene is TRBJ2-7, the V gene TRBV2, with 13 bases aligning to TRBD2. There are 15 residues in the CDR3. The ends lost 6 bases at V and 2 bases at J; junction bases unmatched: 4. Germline V CDR1 and CDR2: SNHLY, FYNNEI. This CDR3 is CASRAGLAGTYEQYF. The CDR3 DNA reads as TGTGCCAGCAGAGCGGGACTAGCGGGAACCTACGAGCAGTACTTC. Full variable domain (missing parts from reference TRBV2 and TRBJ2-7): EPEVTQTPSHQVTQMGQEVILRCVPISNHLYFYWYRQILGQKVEFLVSFYNNEISEKSEIFDDQFSVERPDGSNFTLKIRSTKLEDSAMYFCASRAGLAGTYEQYFGPGTRLTVT.

The rearrangement joins TRBV28 to TRBJ1-5, with 7 positions matching TRBD1. Germline loops: CDR1 MDHEN, CDR2 SYDVKM. V gave up 6 bases and J gave up 6 bases; unmatched junction bases: 11. The CDR3 length is 15 residues. The CDR3 bases are TGTGCCAGCAGAATTAGACAGGGAGGGATTCAGCCCCAGCATTTT. It codes for CASRIRQGGIQPQHF. Full variable domain (remainder filled in from reference TRBV28 and TRBJ1-5): DVKVTQSSRYLVKRTGEKVFLECVQDMDHENMFWYRQDPGLGLRLIYFSYDVKMKEKGDIPEGYSVSREKKERFSLILESASTNQTSMYLCASRIRQGGIQPQHFGDGTRLSIL.

The gene calls are TRBV5-1 and TRBJ1-1; 8 nucleotides agree with TRBD1. Trimming cost V 4 bases and J 0 bases; bases outside gene matches: 8. Germline V gives CDR1 SGHRS, CDR2 YFSETQ. The length of the CDR3 is 16 residues. In DNA form, the CDR3 reads TGCGCCAGCAGCCCTGGGACAGGCCTAATGAACACTGAAGCTTTCTTT. This gives the protein CASSPGTGLMNTEAFF.

The chain uses TRBV6-6 and TRBJ1-2; maybe TRBD1 (5 bases). Looked up from germline, CDR1 is MNHNY and CDR2 is SVGAGI (reference sequence). Trimming cost V 10 bases and J 4 bases, with 16 bases left between them. The length of the CDR3 is 13 residues. In nucleotides, the CDR3 is TGTGCCACCTCGGAAGGACAAGCCTATGGCTACACCTTC. It yields the protein CATSEGQAYGYTF.

Note on this clone: This specimen includes other DNA sequences encoding the same CDR3. The chain couples TRBV9 to TRBJ1-3; D call uncertain. The length of the CDR3 is 13 residues. Trimming cost V 0 bases and J 4 bases, with 5 bases left between them. CDR1 and CDR2 (germline): SGDLS, YYNGEE. The CDR3 sequence: CASSVEAGNTIYF. In DNA, the CDR3 is TGTGCCAGCAGCGTAGAGGCGGGAAACACCATATATTTT.